The next 2 T cell receptor beta chains were all read from a single sample in a study of long-term antiretroviral therapy in people with HIV (dated by TCRdb to between 2021 and 2023). The immunoSEQ hsTCRB v3.0 assay was used at survey level resolution for TRB variable region sequencing. In TCRdb, the immuneACCESS table is reduced to in-frame sequences with V and J assigned. These tables do not hold every clone; where another copy was compared, an unresolved V gene accounts for under half, and the others remain unexplained. The table for this sample lists 30,000 to 40,000 clones; roughly four fifths of them were counted only once. The ten largest clones represent 7.9% of the sample. The material sequenced was unsorted PBMCs, taken 0.4 years before starting antiretroviral therapy. These receptors all stem from a man between 18 and 29 years old with HIV.

The V and J genes are TRBV11-2 and TRBJ1-1; D gene uncertain. This CDR3 has 14 amino acids. CDR1 SGHAT and CDR2 FQNNGV come from the germline V gene. Between the trimmed V and J ends, which lost 5 bases and 2 bases, there was a span of 12 bases. This chain's CDR3 is CASSPYGLNTEAFF. CDR3 in DNA: TGTGCCAGCAGCCCCTACGGACTTAACACTGAAGCTTTCTTT. The complete variable domain, with remaining parts taken from reference TRBV11-2 and TRBJ1-1, reads EAGVAQSPRYKIIEKRQSVAFWCNPISGHATLYWYQQILGQGPKLLIQFQNNGVVDDSQLPKDRFSAERLKGVDSTLKIQPAKLEDSAVYLCASSPYGLNTEAFFGQGTRLTVV.

This chain links TRBV5-4 with TRBJ2-2; D may be TRBD1 or TRBD2 (6 bases each). The V and J ends lost 0 bases and 6 bases respectively, with 12 bases between them. Germline values: CDR1 SGHNT, CDR2 YYREEE (reference sequence). The CDR3 length is 15 residues. CDR3 in DNA: TGTGCCAGCAGCTTGGTCGCAGGGGAGGCCGGGGAGCTGTTTTTT. Translation: CASSLVAGEAGELFF.